A selection of T cell receptor beta chains follows, all from one sample in a study of regulatory T cells in long-lasting Graves disease. One entry per CDR3 protein results from TCRdb running MiXCR on the multiplex PCR reads. Of about 450,000 distinct CDR3 sequences listed, around 15% were seen once; the top ten hold approximately 15%. These data also formed part of another study, on T cells in Graves' hyperthyroidism and ophthalmopathy.

The sequencing here drew on peripheral blood mononuclear cells (PBMCs), taken at new diagnosis, from a patient treated with antithyroid drugs. These receptors were obtained from a woman aged 45 to 65 with Graves disease. The CDR3 runs from the conserved cysteine through the conserved F or W. A D gene is named only where the DNA matches it firmly. Clone size appears in some rows only: once, few, many, or a class for an expanded clone.

V gene	J gene	D gene	clone size	CDR3 DNA	CDR3 protein
TRBV5-5	TRBJ2-3	TRBD2	many	TGTGCCAGCAGCGGTGGGACTAGCGGACCCACAGATACGCAGTATTTT	CASSGGTSGPTDTQYF
TRBV28	TRBJ2-1	-	-	TGTGCCAGCAGTCGCGGGCGAGCCTCCTACAATGAGCAGTTCTTC	CASSRGRASYNEQFF
TRBV29-1	TRBJ2-7	TRBD2	many	TGCAGCGTTGTGCCTAGCGGGAGCTACGAGCAGTACTTC	CSVVPSGSYEQYF
TRBV4-1	TRBJ2-3	TRBD1	few	TGCGCCAGCAACGTCGGACAGGGAGGTGCAGATACGCAGTATTTT	CASNVGQGGADTQYF
TRBV7-3	TRBJ1-1	-	-	TGTGCCAGCAGCCCCCTCCCCGGGTCTTTTATGAACACTGAAGCTTTCTTT	CASSPLPGSFMNTEAFF
TRBV28	TRBJ2-5	-	-	TGTGCCAGCATAGTACTTTTCGAGGGGCCCCTAAAAGAGACCCAGTACTTC	CASIVLFEGPLKETQYF
TRBV28	TRBJ2-7	TRBD2	many	TGTGCCAGCAGTTCCCCGATCGGGACTAGGATCTACGAGCAGTACTTC	CASSSPIGTRIYEQYF
TRBV6-1	TRBJ2-5	TRBD2	many	TGTGCCAGCAGTGAAGCTACGGGGGGGGCGGAGACCCAGTACTTC	CASSEATGGAETQYF
TRBV12-3/TRBV12-4	TRBJ2-1	-	many	TGTGCCAGCAGTCTGCAGACAGGTTTATACAATGAGCAGTTCTTC	CASSLQTGLYNEQFF
TRBV5-1	TRBJ1-4	-	many	TGTGCCAGCAGCTTGGCCGTGGGGGCAGAGGATGAAAAACTGTTTTTT	CASSLAVGAEDEKLFF
TRBV19	TRBJ2-5	TRBD1	-	TGTGCCAGTAGTATATATTACTATTCCGGGACAGGGGATATCCTACAAGAGACCCAGTACTTC	CASSIYYYSGTGDILQETQYF
TRBV20-1	TRBJ1-2	TRBD1	few	TGCAGTGCCAAGGGACAGGGGCGGTTCTATGGCTACACCTTC	CSAKGQGRFYGYTF
TRBV2	TRBJ2-7	-	many	TGTGCCAGCAGTGAAAGAACGGACAGCCACGAGCAGTACTTC	CASSERTDSHEQYF
TRBV28	TRBJ2-7	-	many	TGTGCCAGCAGTTTCAAGAACTACGAGCAGTACTTC	CASSFKNYEQYF
TRBV18	TRBJ2-5	-	few	TGTGCCAGCTCCCCACCGGTTCTCCAAGAGACCCAGTACTTC	CASSPPVLQETQYF
TRBV5-1	TRBJ2-5	TRBD2	few	TGCGCCAGCAGCTCGGGACTAGCGGGAACAAGTGAGACCCAGTACTTC	CASSSGLAGTSETQYF
TRBV6-2/TRBV6-3	TRBJ1-4	TRBD1	many	TGTGCCAGCAGTTACCCACCGGGACAGGGTATGGAACTGTTTTTT	CASSYPPGQGMELFF
TRBV20-1	TRBJ1-5	-	few	TGCAGTGCTAGAGATCCCCAGGGTTTCAATCAGCCCCAGCATTTT	CSARDPQGFNQPQHF
TRBV29-1	TRBJ1-2	TRBD1	few	TGCAGCGCTAACAGGGGTCTGGGCAAATATGGCTACACCTTC	CSANRGLGKYGYTF
TRBV10-2	TRBJ2-5	TRBD2	-	TGCGCCAGCAGTCTCCGACTAGCGGGAAAAGAGACCCAGTACTTC	CASSLRLAGKETQYF
TRBV5-1	TRBJ1-6	-	few	TGCGCCAGCAGCTTGGCCGGGCGGGGCCCCCTCCACTTT	CASSLAGRGPLHF
TRBV28	TRBJ2-3	TRBD1	many	TGTGCCAGCAGTCAGGGGGCGCTGGGCACAGATACGCAGTATTTT	CASSQGALGTDTQYF
TRBV18	TRBJ1-1	-	few	TGTGCCAGCTCACACCGCAAGACAGCTCCTGAAGCTTTCTTT	CASSHRKTAPEAFF
TRBV4-1	TRBJ1-5	TRBD1	-	TGCGCCAGCAGCCAAGATACAGGGGAGCAGCCCCAGCATTTT	CASSQDTGEQPQHF
TRBV6-2/TRBV6-3	TRBJ2-2	TRBD1	many	TGTGCCAGCAGTCGAGACAGGGCCAGTGACACCGGGGAGCTGTTTTTT	CASSRDRASDTGELFF
TRBV11-3	TRBJ2-3	-	-	TGTGCCAGCAGCGAAACAGGGTGGGGTGGTGGCACAGATACGCAGTATTTT	CASSETGWGGGTDTQYF
TRBV6-1	TRBJ1-1	TRBD1	many	TGTGCCAGCAGTAGGACAGGGGGTTGGAACACTGAAGCTTTCTTT	CASSRTGGWNTEAFF
TRBV20-1	TRBJ2-3	TRBD2	-	TGCAGTGCTAGAGATGTGAGGACTAGCGGGAGCGCAGATACGCAGTATTTT	CSARDVRTSGSADTQYF
TRBV2	TRBJ2-7	TRBD1	many	TGTGCCAGCCAAAGGACAGGTCCCTCCTACGAGCAGTACTTC	CASQRTGPSYEQYF
TRBV30	TRBJ2-3	-	-	TGTGCCTGGAGTTACAGGGCAGATACGCAGTATTTT	CAWSYRADTQYF
TRBV29-1	TRBJ2-1	TRBD2	-	TGCAGCGTCCGGTTACTAGCGGGAGTCAGGAACAATGAGCAGTTCTTC	CSVRLLAGVRNNEQFF
TRBV29-1	TRBJ2-5	TRBD2	few	TGCAGCGTTGATGGGACTAGTGGGGAGACCCAGTACTTC	CSVDGTSGETQYF
TRBV6-2/TRBV6-3	TRBJ2-5	TRBD1	many	TGTGCCAGCAGTGACAGGGGTCCTGGTATGGGGACCCAGTACTTC	CASSDRGPGMGTQYF
TRBV11-2	TRBJ2-7	-	many	TGTGCCAGCAGCGGCGGGGCAGGGGGTTTCAGCTCCTACGAGCAGTACTTC	CASSGGAGGFSSYEQYF
TRBV19	TRBJ2-3	TRBD1	-	TGTGCCAGTAACCCGACAGGGGTGGATACGCAGTATTTT	CASNPTGVDTQYF
TRBV7-8	TRBJ1-5	-	many	TGTGCCAGCAGCCTCGGGAGGGGCGATCAGCCCCAGCATTTT	CASSLGRGDQPQHF
TRBV5-4	TRBJ1-2	-	many	TGTGCCAGCAGCTTATTGGGGGCCGGCTATGGCTACACCTTC	CASSLLGAGYGYTF
TRBV7-9	TRBJ1-2	-	many	TGTGCCAGCAGCGCCCGGACCGAGTCTAACTATGGCTACACCTTC	CASSARTESNYGYTF
TRBV7-3	TRBJ2-3	TRBD1	many	TGTGCCAGCAGCTTAGCCGGGACAGGGAACACAGATACGCAGTATTTT	CASSLAGTGNTDTQYF
TRBV28	TRBJ2-1	TRBD2	many	TGTGCCAGCAGTCCACCGGTCTCGCGGGAGTTCAATGAGCAGTTCTTC	CASSPPVSREFNEQFF
TRBV20-1	TRBJ2-3	-	few	TGCAGTGCTACTTGGGCTAGCGGCACAGATACGCAGTATTTT	CSATWASGTDTQYF
TRBV7-9	TRBJ2-1	TRBD2	-	TGTGCCAGCAGCCCCCTGAGACTAGCGGGAGTTTCCTACAATGAGCAGTTCTTC	CASSPLRLAGVSYNEQFF
TRBV28	TRBJ2-1	-	many	TGTGCCAGCAGTTTTTGGGGCAGGTACAATGAGCAGTTCTTC	CASSFWGRYNEQFF